The 18 T cell receptor beta chains given below trace back to one sample, sequenced in a study. A single record per CDR3 protein comes from TCRdb applying MiXCR to the RT-PCR reads. The profile shows about 700,000 distinct CDR3 sequences, 12% to 15% of them singletons. Sequenced material: memory CD4+ T cells from blood. The receptors were gathered from a female donor in good health, serving as a healthy control.

Concerning this clonotype: It is unclear where the CDR3 begins or ends on the DNA, so no DNA is shown, and the CDR3 is as TCRdb lists it. The chain combines TRBV7-2 with TRBJ1-4; TRBD1, as called in the table, went unchecked against the DNA. Counting both end residues, the CDR3 totals 13 amino acids. In germline, CDR1 is SGHTA, CDR2 FQGNSA. The CDR3 protein is CASSPGVGQGTFF.

Ten or more counts support this clonotype. The J gene is TRBJ2-5, the V gene TRBV5-1, with D perhaps matching TRBD1 or TRBD2 (5 bases each). The germline gives CDR1 SGHRS, CDR2 YFSETQ. This CDR3 spans 15 amino acids. V was pared by 0 bases and J by 3 bases, with 12 bases between. DNA for the CDR3: TGCGCCAGCAGCTTGGAGGGGCGGGCGGAAGAGACCCAGTACTTC. Translation: CASSLEGRAEETQYF.

There are many counts of this clonotype. The rearrangement links TRBV6-6 to TRBJ2-7; D is ambiguous. The CDR3 runs 15 residues. Germline V CDR1 and CDR2: MNHNY, SVGAGI (reference sequence). V was shortened by 0 bases and J by 2 bases, with 11 bases between the two germline ends. The CDR3 DNA reads TGTGCCAGCAGTTACTCTCTCCCGGATACCTACGAGCAGTACTTC. Its translation is CASSYSLPDTYEQYF.

This clonotype was observed many times. The rearrangement joins TRBV20-1 to TRBJ1-1; no reliable D call. The CDR3 sequence is 12 residues long. Trimming cost V 3 bases and J 0 bases, with 5 bases left between them. Germline lookup yields CDR1 DFQATT and CDR2 SNEGSKA (reference sequence). CDR3 region: CSASHMNTEAFF. In DNA form, the CDR3 reads TGCAGTGCTAGCCACATGAACACTGAAGCTTTCTTT.

This clonotype appeared a few times. The chain couples TRBV5-1 to TRBJ1-6, with no clear D. Trimming cost V 4 bases and J 6 bases, with 8 bases left between them. The CDR3 spans 13 residues. In germline, CDR1 is SGHRS, CDR2 YFSETQ. CDR3 sequence reads: CASSPTTNSPLHF. CDR3 coding DNA: TGCGCCAGCAGCCCCACGACTAATTCACCCCTCCACTTT.

The J gene is TRBJ1-2, the V gene TRBV4-2; 8 bases map to TRBD1. Trimming removed 0 bases from V and 4 bases from J; junction bases left unmatched: 10. The CDR3 totals 17 residues. Germline V gene sequence: CDR1 LGHNA, CDR2 YNFKEQ. The CDR3 reads CASSQDPSTGELYGYTF. CDR3 in DNA: TGTGCCAGCAGCCAAGACCCCTCGACAGGGGAGCTCTATGGCTACACCTTC.

This clonotype was seen a handful of times. V usage is TRBV4-2 and J usage is TRBJ2-7; 10 nucleotides match TRBD2. Germline CDR1 is LGHNA and CDR2 is YNFKEQ. The CDR3 is made up of 16 amino acids. J was trimmed by 3 bases and V by 0 bases; bases with no gene match: 5. CDR3 DNA sequence: TGTGCCAGCAGCCAAGAGGGGGTAGCGGGGGGCTACGAGCAGTACTTC. Its translation is CASSQEGVAGGYEQYF.

The gene calls are TRBV20-1 and TRBJ2-1, with 10 bases matching TRBD2. Germline V gene sequence: CDR1 DFQATT, CDR2 SNEGSKA (reference sequence). The length of the CDR3 is 15 residues. Trimming cost V 5 bases and J 4 bases; bases outside gene matches: 8. The CDR3 DNA follows: TGCAGTGCTCTTATAGCGGGAGGCCTTTACAATGAGCAGTTCTTC. Protein: CSALIAGGLYNEQFF.

This clonotype was observed at least ten times. V usage is TRBV12-3 or TRBV12-4 and J usage is TRBJ1-1; 10 bases are a match to TRBD1. This CDR3 comprises 15 residues. V was pared by 6 bases and J by 4 bases, with 8 bases of the junction left unmatched. CDR3 sequence: CASSLTGQGITEAFF. The CDR3 DNA reads as TGTGCCAGCAGCTTGACGGGACAGGGGATCACTGAAGCTTTCTTT.

The J gene is TRBJ1-1, the V gene TRBV27; D remains unclear. V gave up 3 bases and J gave up 2 bases, with 16 bases separating them. Germline lookup yields CDR1 MNHEY and CDR2 SMNVEV (reference sequence). CDR3 size: 16 residues. CDR3 protein: CASSLDRRAPNTEAFF. The CDR3 DNA follows: TGTGCCAGCAGTTTGGACCGTAGGGCCCCTAACACTGAAGCTTTCTTT.

There are a few counts of this clonotype. The chain joins TRBV7-2 to TRBJ1-1; D is unresolved. Germline values: CDR1 SGHTA, CDR2 FQGNSA. V was trimmed by 1 base and J by 0 bases, leaving 9 bases between them. This CDR3 has 15 residues. The CDR3 DNA sequence: TGTGCCAGCAGCTTAGGAGCGCTGATGAACACTGAAGCTTTCTTT. Amino acids: CASSLGALMNTEAFF.

This clonotype was seen many times. V is TRBV6-1 and J is TRBJ2-5; 12 bases fit TRBD2. CDR3 length: 15 amino acids. V lost 1 base and J lost 5; bases outside the gene matches: 2. Germline loops: CDR1 MNHNS, CDR2 SASEGT. CDR3 protein: CASSEVTSGGETQYF. In nucleotides, the CDR3 is TGTGCCAGCAGTGAAGTGACTAGCGGGGGTGAGACCCAGTACTTC.

This clonotype was observed many times. V is TRBV29-1 and J is TRBJ2-7; possible D gene TRBD1, 6 bases. The V end was cut by 4 bases, the J end by 1 base, with 14 bases between. CDR1 is SQVTM, CDR2 ANQGSEA, per germline. This CDR3 spans 14 amino acids. CDR3: CSVVWQGKSYEQYF. In nucleotides, the CDR3 is TGCAGCGTTGTTTGGCAGGGGAAATCCTACGAGCAGTACTTC.

This clonotype was recorded at least ten times. The rearrangement uses TRBV5-1 and TRBJ2-3; no definite D call. CDR3 length: 14 amino acids. Trimming removed 1 base from V and 0 bases from J, with 6 bases in between. Germline CDR1 reads SGHRS; CDR2 reads YFSETQ. The CDR3, as DNA: TGCGCCAGCAGCTTGTATGCCAGCACAGATACGCAGTATTTT. Amino acids: CASSLYASTDTQYF.

This chain connects TRBV11-1 to TRBJ2-3; TRBD2 might be the D (5 bases). The CDR3 sequence is 14 residues long. In germline, CDR1 is SGHAT, CDR2 FQDESV (reference sequence). The V and J ends lost 2 bases and 3 bases respectively, with 9 bases between them. CDR3 residues: CASSLKRGTDTQYF. The CDR3 region has the DNA TGTGCCAGCAGCTTAAAACGGGGAACAGATACGCAGTATTTT. The full variable domain, rest sourced from reference TRBV11-1 and TRBJ2-3, is EAEVAQSPRYKITEKSQAVAFWCDPISGHATLYWYRQILGQGPELLVQFQDESVVDDSQLPKDRFSAERLKGVDSTLKIQPAELGDSAMYLCASSLKRGTDTQYFGPGTRLTVL.

The chain recombines TRBV20-1 with TRBJ1-1; 7 nucleotides match TRBD1. The J segment lost 3 bases and the V segment lost 8 bases, leaving 9 bases of the junction unmatched. The CDR3 is 13 residues long. CDR1 DFQATT and CDR2 SNEGSKA come from the germline V gene (reference sequence). CDR3 protein: CSTSWDSYTEAFF. As DNA, the CDR3 is TGCAGTACGTCTTGGGACAGCTACACTGAAGCTTTCTTT.

The rearrangement uses TRBV7-3 and TRBJ1-1; the D gene is possibly TRBD1 (6 bases). This CDR3 has 13 residues. Trimming removed 8 bases from V and 0 bases from J, with 10 bases in between. The germline gives CDR1 SGHTA, CDR2 FQGTGA. The CDR3 spells CASEGGLNTEAFF. The CDR3 coding sequence is TGTGCCAGCGAGGGGGGGCTGAACACTGAAGCTTTCTTT.

This clonotype was seen many times. The V gene is TRBV6-1, the J gene TRBJ2-7; a weak D match, TRBD1 (6 bases). Trimming pared 5 bases from V and 3 bases from J, leaving 14 bases between. The CDR3 loop spans 14 amino acids. Germline lookup yields CDR1 MNHNS and CDR2 SASEGT. The CDR3: CASSWTAVGYEQYF. As DNA, the CDR3 is TGTGCCAGCAGTTGGACAGCCGTGGGCTACGAGCAGTACTTC.